This TCR beta chain comes out of a study of T-cell reconstitution after alpha-beta-depleted transplantation in children. Preparation of the TCRbeta library used unique molecular identifiers. A single record per CDR3 protein comes from TCRdb applying MiXCR to the PCR reads. The sample lists approximately 500,000 distinct CDR3 sequences, over 9.5% seen once, with around 2.2% in the top ten. The CDR3 consists of 19 residues. Germline CDR1 is MNHEY and CDR2 is SMNVEV (reference sequence). Trimming took off 5 bases at V and 0 bases at J, with 23 bases between the two ends. The table lists this clonotype with a few counts. Antigen unknown. Study results and caveats: Some patients owed their high day-60 TCRbeta diversity to surviving recipient T cells and thymic progenitors. Among T cells one year after transplant, newly produced cells accounted for most counts and diversity.

The receptor was isolated from a child between 2 and 9 years old with inherited bone marrow failure, due to receive a stem cell transplant. J is TRBJ1-5 and V is TRBV27, with a tentative D call TRBD1 (6 bases). This material consisted of PBMCs, taken before TCRalphabeta/CD19-depleted stem cell transplant. CDR3 sequence: CASSPIQGGTYYSNQPQHF. CDR3 nucleotide sequence: TGTGCCAGCAGTCCCATTCAGGGCGGGACATATTATAGCAATCAGCCCCAGCATTTT.